The 17 T cell receptor beta chains below all came from one sample that was sequenced in a study of cytomegalovirus exposure and HLA in healthy donors. 13 Jbeta primers and 60 Vbeta primers were used for the PCR. This table comes from immunoSEQ multiplex PCR, and its TCRdb copy is limited to in-frame clones, with some not included. The sample records 150,000 or so clones, around four fifths being singletons. Source material: PBMCs. The receptors were gathered from a woman in her 40s in good health and CMV-seronegative.

This rearrangement joins TRBV5-1 to TRBJ2-5, with 7 bases matching TRBD2. The CDR3 is 15 amino acids. The V gene end was trimmed by 2 bases and the J gene end by 4 bases; junction bases not matched to a gene: 8. Looked up from germline, CDR1 is SGHRS and CDR2 is YFSETQ. The CDR3 spells CASSFGPGGLETQYF. In nucleotides, the CDR3 is TGCGCCAGCAGCTTCGGTCCGGGAGGCTTAGAGACCCAGTACTTC.

This clone appeared once. In DNA form, the CDR3 reads TGTGCCAGCAGCCCGCGGACGCGGGGGTATTATAATTCACCCCTCCACTTT. Amino acids: CASSPRTRGYYNSPLHF. The chain joins TRBV7-6 to TRBJ1-6; tentatively, D is TRBD1 (5 bases). The length of the CDR3 is 17 residues. V was trimmed by 5 bases and J by 4 bases, leaving 18 bases between them. Looked up from germline, CDR1 is SGHVS and CDR2 is FNYEAQ.

About this clone itself: Within the sample, other DNA sequences also encode this same CDR3. V is TRBV9 and J is TRBJ2-3; D gene uncertain. Germline V lookup: CDR1 SGDLS, CDR2 YYNGEE. This CDR3 has 12 amino acids. V was cut by 0 bases and J by 6 bases, with 5 bases left in between. The CDR3 here is CASSVVSDTQYF. The CDR3 nucleotides are TGTGCCAGCAGCGTAGTTTCTGATACGCAGTATTTT. Combining the CDR3 with reference TRBV9 and TRBJ2-3 gives the whole variable domain DSGVTQTPKHLITATGQRVTLRCSPRSGDLSVYWYQQSLDQGLQFLIQYYNGEERAKGNILERFSAQQFPDLHSELNLSSLELGDSALYFCASSVVSDTQYFGPGTRLTVL.

The rearrangement links TRBV6-5 to TRBJ2-7; tentatively, D is TRBD2 (5 bases). This CDR3 region has 13 residues. V gave up 8 bases and J gave up 5 bases, with 16 bases separating them. CDR1 is MNHEY and CDR2 is SVGAGI in the germline V gene. The CDR3 is CASPSREPHEQYF. In DNA, the CDR3 is TGTGCCAGCCCCTCGAGGGAGCCCCACGAGCAGTACTTC.

The chain joins TRBV30 to TRBJ2-7; 11 bases agree with TRBD2. The ends lost 4 bases at V and 6 bases at J; junction bases unmatched: 17. The CDR3 totals 17 residues. CDR1 GTSNPN and CDR2 SVGIG come from the germline V gene (reference sequence). The CDR3 DNA reads TGTGCCTGGACCCCTTGGGAGCTAGCGGGAGGTATGGGCGAGCAGTACTTC. Protein: CAWTPWELAGGMGEQYF.

CDR3: CASSLPAGGPNEQFF. Written as DNA, the CDR3 is TGCGCCAGCAGCTTGCCTGCGGGAGGCCCCAATGAGCAGTTCTTC. J is TRBJ2-1 and V is TRBV5-1, with 8 positions matching TRBD2. Per germline, CDR1 SGHRS and CDR2 YFSETQ. V lost 1 base, J lost 6 bases, and 6 bases stayed unmatched. There are 15 residues in the CDR3.

The J gene is TRBJ2-1, the V gene TRBV19; 11 nucleotides match TRBD2. The V gene's germline CDR1 is LNHDA and CDR2 SQIVND (reference sequence). The CDR3 has 16 residues. V lost 1 base and J lost 11; bases outside the gene matches: 10. CDR3 in DNA: TGTGCCAGTAGTATAGGGGGCCTACTAGCGGGAGAACAGCAGTTCTTC. Protein sequence: CASSIGGLLAGEQQFF.

The chain combines TRBV11-2 with TRBJ1-2, with unresolved D. The V gene's germline CDR1 is SGHAT and CDR2 FQNNGV. Trimming removed 3 bases at V and 6 bases at J, with 8 bases between. The CDR3 extends over 12 amino acids. The CDR3 reads CASSFGPDGYTF. CDR3 nucleotides: TGTGCCAGCAGCTTTGGGCCAGATGGCTACACCTTC.

The chain couples TRBV28 to TRBJ1-2; possibly TRBD1 for D (5 bases). V gave up 7 bases and J gave up 9 bases, with 21 bases separating them. The CDR3 contains 14 residues. Germline loops: CDR1 MDHEN, CDR2 SYDVKM. Here the CDR3 reads CASTNWGPTVRYTF. Written as DNA, the CDR3 is TGTGCCAGCACGAATTGGGGCCCTACAGTTCGCTACACCTTC.

The chain is built from TRBV28 and TRBJ2-7; no clear D. Trimming left V 6 bases short and J 3 bases short, with 12 bases between. This CDR3 region has 13 residues. Germline-derived CDR1 and CDR2 are MDHEN and SYDVKM. CDR3 DNA sequence: TGTGCCAGCAGCCTATACCTTTTCTACGAGCAGTACTTC. Translated: CASSLYLFYEQYF.

This chain uses TRBV27 with TRBJ2-5; 10 nucleotides agree with TRBD2. The end of the DNA is better explained by TRBJ2-7, so the J call may be wrong. This CDR3 has 14 amino acids. Germline V lookup: CDR1 MNHEY, CDR2 SMNVEV (reference sequence). The chain's CDR3 is CASSSSGRYYEQYF. CDR3 bases: TGTGCCAGCAGTTCTAGCGGGAGATACTACGAGCAGTACTTC.

The chain recombines TRBV28 with TRBJ1-4; 7 nucleotides line up with TRBD1. Germline lookup yields CDR1 MDHEN and CDR2 SYDVKM. This CDR3 has 15 amino acids. V gave up 5 bases and J gave up 11 bases; unmatched junction bases: 14. The CDR3: CASSLAIRLGGKLFF. The CDR3 region has the DNA TGTGCCAGCAGTCTAGCGATCCGGTTAGGGGGCAAACTGTTTTTT.

V is TRBV18 and J is TRBJ1-3; D may be TRBD1 (6 bases). The CDR3 length is 17 residues. V was shortened by 1 base and J by 0 bases, with 13 bases between the two germline ends. Looked up from germline, CDR1 is KGHSH and CDR2 is LQKENI. DNA for the CDR3: TGTGCCAGCTCACCACTATCAGGGGCTGTCTCTGGAAACACCATATATTTT. This sequence encodes CASSPLSGAVSGNTIYF.

This chain joins TRBV20-1 and TRBJ1-1, with D possibly matching TRBD1 (5 bases). CDR3 size: 11 residues. Per germline, CDR1 DFQATT and CDR2 SNEGSKA (reference sequence). In DNA, the CDR3 is TGCAGCCGTATGGGGCGGACTGAAGCTTTCTTT. This translates into CSRMGRTEAFF.

V is TRBV7-9 and J is TRBJ1-1; unclear D gene. CDR3 length: 15 residues. The ends were cut back, 5 bases at V and 4 bases at J, with 17 bases in the middle. CDR1 is SEHNR, CDR2 FQNEAQ, per germline (reference sequence). CDR3 region: CASSPNVPRVTEAFF. The CDR3 DNA reads TGTGCCAGCAGCCCAAACGTCCCTCGGGTCACTGAAGCTTTCTTT.

This clone was found once. This chain joins TRBV7-9 and TRBJ1-6, with a weak D call TRBD1 (5 bases). CDR1 is SEHNR and CDR2 is FQNEAQ in the germline V gene (reference sequence). V was trimmed by 5 bases and J by 6 bases, leaving 11 bases between them. This CDR3 spans 14 amino acids. CDR3 sequence: CASSPGGGNSPLHF. The CDR3 DNA is TGTGCCAGCAGCCCCGGGGGGGGTAATTCACCCCTCCACTTT.

The chain has TRBV7-3 and TRBJ2-1; 10 positions agree with TRBD2. CDR1 and CDR2 (germline): SGHTA, FQGTGA. The CDR3 loop spans 14 amino acids. V trimming: 5 bases; J trimming: 9 bases; junction bases outside the gene matches: 7. CDR3 residues: CASSPLAGDVEQFF. In DNA, the CDR3 is TGTGCCAGCAGCCCTCTAGCGGGAGACGTTGAGCAGTTCTTC.